One and the same sample provided the 24 T cell receptor beta chains below, sequenced in a study of human T cells and chemical hapten exposure. It was from unfractionated whole blood that total RNA was extracted. TCRdb recomputed calls from the 5' RACE reads with MiXCR, one row per CDR3 protein. Of roughly 120,000 distinct CDR3 sequences listed, roughly a fifth are singletons. The source is a human donor in good health.

The V and J genes are TRBV5-6 and TRBJ1-2, with 10 bases identical to TRBD1. Germline V gene sequence: CDR1 SGHDT, CDR2 YYEEEE. V gave up 4 bases and J gave up 8 bases; unmatched junction bases: 11. The CDR3 spans 15 residues. This CDR3 reads CASSRRQGAGRGYTF. CDR3 nucleotide sequence: TGTGCCAGCAGCAGGAGACAGGGGGCTGGGAGAGGCTACACCTTC.

The sample holds a few counts of this clonotype. The chain carries TRBV29-1 and TRBJ1-1; 9 nucleotides line up with TRBD1. The CDR3 length is 15 residues. With 7 bases clipped from V and 1 base from J, the junction kept 10 bases outside the gene matches. CDR1 is SQVTM and CDR2 is ANQGSEA in the germline V gene. Here the CDR3 DNA reads TGCAGCGGTTTCCCGGGACAGGGACCGAACACTGAAGCTTTCTTT. This codes for CSGFPGQGPNTEAFF.

This clonotype was counted between two and nine times. The gene calls are TRBV28 and TRBJ2-3; D not resolved. Germline CDR1 MDHEN, CDR2 SYDVKM. The CDR3 length is 14 residues. V lost 3 bases and J 6 bases, leaving 13 bases between the germline ends. CDR3 protein: CASSFRAIQDTQYF. In nucleotides, the CDR3 is TGTGCCAGCAGTTTCCGGGCCATACAGGATACGCAGTATTTT.

This clonotype has a handful of counts. The chain links TRBV20-1 to TRBJ2-2; weak D call: TRBD1 (5 bases). Trimming took off 2 bases at V and 1 base at J, with 5 bases between the two ends. The CDR3 is 13 residues long. The germline CDR1 and CDR2 sequences are DFQATT and SNEGSKA (reference sequence). DNA for the CDR3: TGCAGTGCTAGAAGGGGGAACACCGGGGAGCTGTTTTTT. Amino acid sequence: CSARRGNTGELFF.

The chain is built from TRBV19 and TRBJ1-5; D call uncertain. The germline CDR1 and CDR2 sequences are LNHDA and SQIVND (reference sequence). V shed 1 base and J shed 3 bases, with 13 bases lying between them. This CDR3 is built from 16 residues. The CDR3 is CASSIVGRGNNQPQHF. CDR3 coding DNA: TGTGCCAGTAGTATAGTAGGTCGGGGTAACAATCAGCCCCAGCATTTT.

This chain links TRBV5-1 with TRBJ2-7; 8 bases align to TRBD1. Germline V gene lookup returns CDR1 SGHRS and CDR2 YFSETQ. The V gene end was trimmed by 3 bases and the J gene end by 2 bases; junction bases not matched to a gene: 7. The CDR3 sequence is 15 residues long. The CDR3 region is CASSSSGTGPYEQYF. CDR3 sequence (DNA): TGCGCCAGCAGCTCCTCCGGGACAGGTCCCTACGAGCAGTACTTC.

This clonotype was recorded a few times. The chain uses TRBV6-5 and TRBJ1-2, with 10 bases fitting TRBD1. Germline loops: CDR1 MNHEY, CDR2 SVGAGI. The J segment lost 5 bases and the V segment lost 5 bases, leaving 11 bases of the junction unmatched. The CDR3 spans 16 residues. The CDR3 protein is CASSRGTGEGEYGYTF. The CDR3 DNA is TGTGCCAGCAGTCGAGGGACAGGGGAAGGGGAATATGGCTACACCTTC.

This chain joins TRBV19 and TRBJ2-2; 9 nucleotides line up with TRBD2. Germline CDR1 LNHDA, CDR2 SQIVND (reference sequence). After removal of 8 bases from V and 4 bases from J, the junction contained 8 bases not matched to a gene. The CDR3 loop spans 15 amino acids. This CDR3 is CASRTGTSSTGELFF. The CDR3 DNA sequence: TGTGCCAGTCGCACCGGGACTAGCAGCACCGGGGAGCTGTTTTTT.

The chain joins TRBV6-6 to TRBJ2-5; TRBD2 aligns across 11 bases. From germline, CDR1 is MNHNY and CDR2 SVGAGI (reference sequence). The CDR3 consists of 14 residues. The V gene end was trimmed by 6 bases and the J gene end by 5 bases; junction bases not matched to a gene: 5. CDR3 nucleotides: TGTGCCAGCAGGTTGCTAGCGGGAGGTGAGACCCAGTACTTC. It encodes CASRLLAGGETQYF.

This clonotype came up a few times. V gene TRBV28 combines with J gene TRBJ2-1; D perhaps matches TRBD1 (5 bases). The ends were cut back, 8 bases at V and 4 bases at J, with 6 bases in the middle. Germline CDR1 and CDR2: MDHEN and SYDVKM. This CDR3 spans 11 amino acids. The CDR3 DNA sequence: TGTGCCAGCGCAGGGTACAATGAGCAGTTCTTC. It encodes CASAGYNEQFF. Full variable domain (missing parts from reference TRBV28 and TRBJ2-1): DVKVTQSSRYLVKRTGEKVFLECVQDMDHENMFWYRQDPGLGLRLIYFSYDVKMKEKGDIPEGYSVSREKKERFSLILESASTNQTSMYLCASAGYNEQFFGPGTRLTVL.

This clonotype has a single count. The chain is built from TRBV12-3 or TRBV12-4 and TRBJ1-5; D might be TRBD1 (6 bases). CDR3 length: 14 residues. V was cut by 7 bases and J by 0 bases, with 10 bases left in between. The CDR3 DNA is TGTGCCAGCACCGGGACATATAGCAATCAGCCCCAGCATTTT. Translating gives CASTGTYSNQPQHF.

The chain couples TRBV5-1 to TRBJ1-1; D is possibly TRBD1 (6 bases). The CDR3 is 16 amino acids. Trimming took 1 base from V and 5 from J, leaving 18 bases between them. The V gene's germline CDR1 is SGHRS and CDR2 YFSETQ. The CDR3, as DNA: TGCGCCAGCAGCTTGAATCAACTGGGAAGGGGGACTGAAGCTTTCTTT. Residues: CASSLNQLGRGTEAFF.

DNA for the CDR3: TGTGCCAGCAGCCCCGTTATGTCGCGCCGGATGAACACTGAAGCTTTCTTT. It translates to CASSPVMSRRMNTEAFF. This rearrangement joins TRBV3-1 to TRBJ1-1; no clear D. Trimming took off 4 bases at V and 0 bases at J, with 18 bases between the two ends. The CDR3 totals 17 residues. The germline V gene has CDR1 LGHDT and CDR2 YNNKEL (reference sequence).

This clonotype was detected a few times. The J gene is TRBJ1-1, the V gene TRBV7-9; D remains ambiguous. Germline CDR1 SEHNR, CDR2 FQNEAQ (reference sequence). The CDR3 has 11 amino acids. Trimming shortened V by 5 bases and J by 8 bases, and 9 bases separated the two germline ends. The DNA of the CDR3 is TGTGCCAGCAGCCCCAGGAAGGAAGCTTTCTTT. It encodes CASSPRKEAFF.

The chain has TRBV5-4 and TRBJ2-2, with no clear D. Trimming took off 6 bases at V and 9 bases at J, with 15 bases between the two ends. The CDR3 runs 13 residues. Germline V gene data show CDR1 as SGHNT and CDR2 as YYREEE (reference sequence). This CDR3 is CASTSPGGRELFF. The CDR3 DNA reads TGTGCCAGCACCTCGCCAGGCGGTCGGGAGCTGTTTTTT.

This sequence joins TRBV9 and TRBJ2-6; D is possibly TRBD1 (6 bases). The CDR3 runs 15 residues. Trimming stripped 3 bases from V and 0 bases from J, with 7 bases between. CDR1 is SGDLS and CDR2 is YYNGEE in the germline V gene. The CDR3 sequence: CASSAQGSGANVLTF. For the CDR3, the DNA is TGTGCCAGCAGCGCACAGGGCTCTGGGGCCAACGTCCTGACTTTC.

This clonotype was observed at least ten times. The J gene is TRBJ1-2, the V gene TRBV3-1; 10 bases are a match to TRBD1. J gave up 2 bases and V 4 bases, and 4 bases lay outside the gene matches. Germline V gene sequence: CDR1 LGHDT, CDR2 YNNKEL (reference sequence). This CDR3 has 15 residues. DNA for the CDR3: TGTGCCAGCAGCCGCGGACAGGGGGTGAACTATGGCTACACCTTC. As protein: CASSRGQGVNYGYTF.

This clonotype came up a few times. This chain links TRBV20-1 with TRBJ1-1, with TRBD1 identical over 8 bases. The V gene end was trimmed by 6 bases and the J gene end by 7 bases; junction bases not matched to a gene: 13. The length of the CDR3 is 14 residues. Germline CDR1 and CDR2: DFQATT and SNEGSKA (reference sequence). The CDR3 here is CSARPIDRGDEAFF. In DNA form, the CDR3 reads TGCAGTGCAAGACCCATAGACAGGGGAGATGAAGCTTTCTTT.

At least ten counts were recorded for this clonotype. This rearrangement joins TRBV4-1 to TRBJ1-3, with D tentatively TRBD1 (6 bases). Germline V gene lookup returns CDR1 MGHRA and CDR2 YSYEKL. Trimming removed 5 bases from V and 14 bases from J, with 25 bases in between. CDR3 size: 15 residues. The CDR3 nucleotides read TGCGCCAGCAGCACTTTGGGGGCAGGCAAGGATGTGGTATATTTT. Amino acid sequence: CASSTLGAGKDVVYF.

The sample holds a few counts of this clonotype. V usage is TRBV12-3 or TRBV12-4 and J usage is TRBJ1-1; D is ambiguous. V gave up 5 bases and J gave up 4 bases, with 14 bases separating them. The CDR3 is 14 residues long. CDR3 sequence: CASSLLPGVTEAFF. The CDR3 DNA sequence: TGTGCCAGCAGTCTCTTGCCTGGGGTCACTGAAGCTTTCTTT.

This CDR3 reads CASSSYAGGANVLTF. The CDR3, as DNA: TGTGCCAGCTCATCGTATGCGGGCGGGGCCAACGTCCTGACTTTC. The chain links TRBV18 to TRBJ2-6, with D possibly matching TRBD2 (5 bases). The CDR3 has 15 amino acids. Germline CDR1 reads KGHSH; CDR2 reads LQKENI. The V gene lost 5 bases and the J gene lost 4 bases, with 12 bases spanning the gap.

This clonotype was detected a few times. The V call is TRBV5-4, the J call TRBJ2-1; 8 positions match TRBD2. The germline V gene has CDR1 SGHNT and CDR2 YYREEE (reference sequence). The CDR3 consists of 16 residues. The trim removed 4 bases at V and 3 bases at J, leaving 9 bases unmatched. Here the CDR3 reads CASSPRGGGLYNEQFF. CDR3 nucleotides: TGTGCCAGCAGCCCCCGGGGGGGCGGACTCTACAATGAGCAGTTCTTC.

The J gene is TRBJ2-7, the V gene TRBV3-1; TRBD1 matches 7 bases. V was pared by 0 bases and J by 2 bases, with 4 bases of the junction left unmatched. This CDR3 spans 15 amino acids. Germline values: CDR1 LGHDT, CDR2 YNNKEL (reference sequence). CDR3 in amino acids: CASSQDTGTAYEQYF. In DNA form, the CDR3 reads TGTGCCAGCAGCCAAGATACCGGGACAGCCTACGAGCAGTACTTC.

This clonotype was detected only once. This chain links TRBV7-3 with TRBJ2-1, with D possibly being TRBD2 (6 bases). The CDR3 totals 14 residues. CDR1 is SGHTA and CDR2 is FQGTGA in the germline V gene. V shed 5 bases and J shed 1 base, with 9 bases lying between them. This CDR3 is CASSLARSYNEQFF. CDR3 DNA: TGTGCCAGCAGCCTAGCGCGATCCTACAATGAGCAGTTCTTC. Full variable domain (rest looked up from reference TRBV7-3 and TRBJ2-1): GAGVSQTPSNKVTEKGKYVELRCDPISGHTALYWYRQSLGQGPEFLIYFQGTGAADDSGLPNDRFFAVRPEGSVSTLKIQRTERGDSAVYLCASSLARSYNEQFFGPGTRLTVL.